This TCR beta chain was captured in a study of blood T cells in healthy people across ages. Through a sample-barcoded 5' primer and a J-beta primer mix, a second PCR was run for about 6 to 11 cycles. TCRdb itself ran the 5' RACE reads through MiXCR, one entry per CDR3 protein. The repertoire includes under 1,100,000 distinct CDR3 sequences, less than 25% of them detected once, and about 0.69% sits in the top ten. CDR3 size: 16 residues. From germline, CDR1 is DFQATT and CDR2 SNEGSKA (reference sequence). In its sample, this clonotype was seen a few times. Aged roughly 6 to 90, donors were systemically healthy Caucasians from Russia. These data also formed part of another study, on T cells of mothers and their children.

The chain is built from TRBV20-1 and TRBJ2-7; 10 bases line up with TRBD2. The DNA end lines up better with TRBJ2-1; the J call may be wrong. The specimen was blood. This clonotype originated in a girl aged 2 to 10 in good health. CDR3 nucleotides: TGCAGTGCTAGAGATGGGCTAGCGGGGGCCTACAATGAGCAGTTCTTC. It specifies CSARDGLAGAYNEQFF.